This T cell receptor beta chain derives from a study of shared clonotypes between healthy human individuals (dated by TCRdb to about 2020). Looking at the study overall: A couple of women and a few men aged 18 to 49 years were included in the cohort. For each donor, CD4 naive and CD4 memory were each given three plates, CD8 naive was given two plates, and CD8 memory was given one plate. Between about 0.94 and 8.9 billion PBMCs per donor were obtained by leukapheresis. Libraries were prepared and TCR repertoires were sequenced by different laboratories using diverse techniques, in order to increase sequencing depth and limit assay-specific biases. To estimate repertoire size and how much clonotype sharing occurs between individuals, the study deeply sequenced the blood TCR repertoires of roughly 5 healthy adults.

Overall study results and their limits: Rarefaction of sorted-subset datasets indicated incomplete sequencing despite the large sequencing depth. Estimated clonotype richness was generally larger for naive than for memory subsets. Higher generation probabilities were observed for clonotypes shared by all four sorted-subset donors than for non-shared clonotypes. Sampling was restricted to blood, and TCR repertoires in tissue are likely to differ from TCR repertoires in blood. Because the study included only a small number of donors, the genetic and exposure-history diversity represented was limited. Roughly 5% of naive CD4, 3.5% of naive CD8, 2% to 2.5% of memory CD4, and 0.4% of memory CD8 clonotypes were shared across a few donors. Pairwise subsampling indicated that sequencing depth was expected to affect the degree of clonotype sharing among donors.

A remark on this clone: No antigen is known for it. Nothing much larger sits one base from this clone, and base qualities are not available.

Using the deep immunoSEQ assay, TCR CDR3 regions were amplified from genomic DNA by multiplex PCR. Genomic DNA extracted from each cell subset was distributed evenly over all wells of several immunoSEQ 96-well plates, and each plate served as one replicate. For sorted subsets, about 220 ng of genomic DNA, equivalent to 25,000 to 35,000 T cell genomes, went into each replicate PCR. The purified libraries were quantified using a Qubit 3.0 fluorometer, sized with a Bioanalyzer 2100, and then quantified again using the KAPA Library Quantification kit. Every immunoSEQ 96-well plate was sequenced on a separate single-read 150-cycle Illumina NextSeq 550 flow cell. Per the source publication's procedure: The immunoSEQ output contained only junctional sequences without quality scores, so filtering could not match that applied to full-length reads. To assign V/J genes and CDR3, sequences were annotated using PyIR, a Python wrapper for IgBLAST v1.9, with IMGT germline references. Any read was removed if the V/J assignment was weak (E-value above 1e-6), the CDR3 was missing, or the read contained stop codons, out-of-frame junctions, or ambiguous translated residues. V3J clonotypes were defined as sequences sharing the same inferred V gene, J gene, and CDR3 amino acid sequence. Percentage overlap between repertoires was computed as shared unique clonotypes divided by the size of the smaller repertoire. Richness of each repertoire was evaluated using RTK rarefaction, the Chao1 estimator, and Recon v2.1 estimates of unobserved clonotypes. For all TCRbeta clonotypes obtained by the gDNA method from a handful of donors, generation probabilities were computed with OLGA. Sourced from immuneACCESS, this table was stored by TCRdb with only in-frame sequences that have V and J called. A share of the clones is absent; for the studies checked, an unresolved V gene accounts for under half, and the remainder has no known explanation. From that table come the V and J calls and clone size; the DNA was used to work out D and trimming. Counted in this sample were fewer than 3 million clones; about nine tenths of them appeared once. Of the sample, 0.37% is held by the ten largest clones.

Healthy HIV-negative adults with no recently reported acute infections or vaccinations were included as donors. Every donor was a Caucasian adult living in Nashville, Tennessee, USA. CD4+ T cells were enriched by magnetic negative selection; naive cells were then positively selected on CD45RA, and the negative fraction formed the memory subset. Blood was obtained by leukapheresis, after which PBMCs were separated by Ficoll-Histopaque density gradient centrifugation and cryopreserved in liquid nitrogen vapor phase. Analytical flow cytometry was used to check the purity and quantity of each magnetically sorted T cell population. Genomic DNA was isolated from each sorted fraction and quantified by UV absorbance on a Nanodrop 2000c. CDR1 and CDR2 (SQVTM, ANQGSEA) derive from the germline V gene. The CDR3 holds 17 amino acids from the cysteine to the phenylalanine. The sequence is cut down to CDR3 DNA, 51 bases in frame from base 1. V loses 1 base of germline sequence and J loses 0 bases, and the interval between the two ends is 18 bases.

The receptor's source is a man aged 18 to 35 in good health. Some clones in this sample may be carry-over from other donors' samples. The chain employs TRBV29-1 and TRBJ1-1; TRBD1 is possibly the D segment (6 matching bases). Sequences were obtained from naive CD4+ T cells from PBMCs. The intended sense of this specimen's cell subset or site label: CD45RA+ positively selected. Here the CDR3 is given as CSVEGDRWGGMNTEAFF. In nucleotide form, the sequence is TGCAGCGTTGAAGGTGACAGGTGGGGAGGCATGAACACTGAAGCTTTCTTT. Beyond the CDR3, the reference TRBV29-1 and TRBJ1-1 genes provide the residues; the full variable domain reads: SAVISQKPSRDICQRGTSLTIQCQVDSQVTMMFWYRQQPGQSLTLIATANQGSEATYESGFVIDKFPISRPNLTFSTLTVSNMSPEDSSIYLCSVEGDRWGGMNTEAFFGQGTRLTVV.